A selection of T cell receptor beta chains follows, all from one sample in a study of T-cell reconstitution after alpha-beta-depleted transplantation in children. From the PCR reads, TCRdb called clonotypes with MiXCR, one entry per CDR3 protein. The sample yields 500,000 to 650,000 distinct CDR3 sequences, roughly 10% seen once. The sample was PBMCs, mostly from graft donor cells, taken 180 days after TCRalphabeta/CD19-depleted stem cell transplant. These receptors originate from a female patient aged 2-9 years who had a stem cell transplant for aplastic anemia, so the T cells may come from the graft donor. CDR3s include the opening cysteine and the closing phenylalanine or tryptophan.

v_call cdr3_aa
TRBV4-3 CASSGSEQREFFSGANVLTF
TRBV7-9 CASSFFSGVISYEQYF
TRBV5-1 CASSPDWSTDTQYF
TRBV29-1 CSVEALFEGNTIYF
TRBV18 CASSPPNQGPINEKLFF
TRBV6-5 CASRGLAANEQFF
TRBV14 CASSQGTRGFDEQYF
TRBV27 CASSPFLGPSLYEQYF
TRBV29-1 CSAQPTDTQYF
TRBV18 CASSPLRGAEAFF
TRBV6-1 CASNTDWSYNEQFF
TRBV20-1 CSAGGTTPPHEQYF
TRBV15 CATSQGLLAKNIQYF
TRBV12-3/TRBV12-4 CASSSGTAHSYEQYF
TRBV11-2 CASSRVRSYEQYF
TRBV29-1 CSVGRGNGNTEAFF
TRBV20-1 CSAPSEGTNTEAFF
TRBV12-3/TRBV12-4 CASSLTPTNEKLFF
TRBV20-1 CSARRGNSYNEQFF
TRBV7-9 CASSLAVGETGELFF
TRBV12-3/TRBV12-4 CASSLAEQGKRVPEQFF
TRBV12-3/TRBV12-4 CASSLRGLAGPQETQYF
TRBV4-3 CASSQGQGIYSGNTIYF
TRBV5-1 CASSLGGAPYEQYF
TRBV28 CASSSILGAGQSYEQYF
TRBV4-2 CASSQEGWAVQETQYF
TRBV29-1 CSGLWSRETQYF
TRBV6-5 CASSLDRVTYEQYF
TRBV29-1 CSVRTRYEQYF
TRBV27 CASSAVIGDEQFF
TRBV5-1 CASSLVATFPYNEQFF
TRBV7-8 CASSPGPGMDTEAFF
TRBV5-1 CASSFGQSGELFF
TRBV6-1 CASSEALAGEGEQFF
TRBV28 CASSLWGRESKNIQYF
TRBV7-9 CASSFGGITDTQYF
TRBV25-1 CASSETEQCNQPQHF
TRBV6-5 CASSYGDSWSQETQYF
TRBV20-1 CSASIGSFYEQYF
TRBV24-1 CATSDFPSYNEQFF
TRBV18 CASSAQVPGNQPQHF
TRBV20-1 CSARVLAGGAGDEQFF
TRBV6-2/TRBV6-3 CASSERRTRHDTQYF
TRBV12-3/TRBV12-4 CASSPPSPLGGRRKETQYF
TRBV9 CASSAWGLGRGNTEAFF